This T cell receptor (beta chain) was profiled in a study of OX40 agonist ivuxolimab in advanced cancers. The CDR3 extends over 14 amino acids. Germline V gives CDR1 SQVTM, CDR2 ANQGSEA. Trimming pared 3 bases from V and 2 bases from J, leaving 14 bases between. Assay used: immunoSEQ multiplex PCR; TCRdb lists only in-frame clones, some missing. This sample has approximately 73,000 clones, with roughly 85% found just once. The sequence was collected from an adult with an advanced solid tumor such as melanoma, head and neck, liver or kidney cancer. This chain links TRBV29-1 with TRBJ2-7, with a possible D match to TRBD2 (6 bases). Here the sequenced sample was CD4+ or CD8+ T cells sorted from blood, taken in a trial of the OX40 agonist ivuxolimab. The CDR3 DNA follows: TGCAGCGTTGATTCCGGGAGAGGGACCTACGAGCAGTACTTC. Translated, it gives CSVDSGRGTYEQYF.